A selection of T cell receptor beta chains follows, all from one sample in a study of cytomegalovirus exposure and HLA in healthy donors. Sequenced by immunoSEQ multiplex PCR; TCRdb stores in-frame clones only, minus some. Of 150,000 to 200,000 clones listed, 80% to 85% are singletons. Sequenced material: PBMCs. The receptors here all came from a woman aged 25 to 39 in good health and CMV-seronegative. CDR3s include the opening cysteine and the closing phenylalanine or tryptophan. The D gene is left open where the match is weak. Clone size appears in some rows only: once, few, many, or a class for an expanded clone.

TRBJ2-2	-	TRBV5-1	-	CASSMGELADTGELFF	TGCGCCAGCAGCATGGGAGAACTAGCCGACACCGGGGAGCTGTTTTTT
TRBJ1-6	-	TRBV11-2	few	CASSSLIGSYNSPLHF	TGTGCCAGCAGTAGCTTAATTGGCAGCTATAATTCACCCCTCCACTTT
TRBJ1-5	-	TRBV7-2	-	CASSLGQGSQPQHF	TGTGCCAGCAGCTTAGGCCAAGGGAGTCAGCCCCAGCATTTT
TRBJ2-2	TRBD2	TRBV19	-	CASSKSAGGGNTGELFF	TGTGCCAGTAGTAAATCTGCCGGGGGGGGAAACACCGGGGAGCTGTTTTTT
TRBJ2-5	-	TRBV19	-	CASSISSYEETQYF	TGTGCCAGTAGTATAAGTTCCTATGAGGAGACCCAGTACTTC
TRBJ2-5	-	TRBV25-1	-	CASSDRFQETQYF	TGTGCCAGCAGTGACAGGTTCCAAGAGACCCAGTACTTC
TRBJ2-3	TRBD2	TRBV6-4	few	CASSDAASSGGQYF	TGTGCCAGCAGTGACGCCGCGAGCAGCGGGGGGCAGTATTTT
TRBJ2-1	-	TRBV4-3	-	CASSRDSTYNEQFF	TGCGCCAGCAGCCGCGACAGTACCTACAATGAGCAGTTCTTC
TRBJ2-7	TRBD1	TRBV6-5	-	CASSKGQGNEQYF	TGTGCCAGCAGTAAGGGACAGGGGAACGAGCAGTACTTC
TRBJ1-6	TRBD1	TRBV27	-	CASSLSPAGTANSPLHF	TGTGCCAGCAGTTTATCCCCAGCCGGGACAGCGAATTCACCCCTCCACTTT
TRBJ2-1	TRBD2	TRBV28	-	CASRIRRYSGGAGNEQFF	TGTGCCAGCAGAATAAGGAGATATAGCGGGGGGGCCGGGAATGAGCAGTTCTTC
TRBJ2-3	TRBD1	TRBV10-1	-	CASSESGTGDSLTQYF	TGCGCCAGCAGTGAGTCGGGGACAGGGGACTCTCTTACGCAGTATTTT
TRBJ2-5	TRBD1	TRBV4-3	few	CASSQDSGGVETQYF	TGCGCCAGCAGCCAAGATTCAGGGGGCGTAGAGACCCAGTACTTC
TRBJ2-3	-	TRBV4-2	-	CASSAAGAGTDTQYF	TGTGCCAGCAGCGCCGCAGGGGCTGGCACAGATACGCAGTATTTT
TRBJ2-4	TRBD1	TRBV30	-	CAWSRRQGIAKNIQYF	TGTGCCTGGAGTAGACGACAGGGGATAGCCAAAAACATTCAGTACTTC
TRBJ2-7	-	TRBV5-4	few	CATGTGLNYEQYF	TGTGCGACCGGGACGGGACTGAACTACGAGCAGTACTTC
TRBJ2-7	-	TRBV4-3	-	CASSQDRPGGYEQYF	TGCGCCAGCAGCCAAGATCGACCAGGAGGCTACGAGCAGTACTTC
TRBJ2-7	-	TRBV11-1	once	CASSLGISEQYF	TGTGCCAGCAGCTTAGGAATCTCCGAGCAGTACTTC
TRBJ1-2	-	TRBV28	-	CASMAPPPWAANYGYTF	TGTGCCAGCATGGCCCCCCCGCCCTGGGCCGCCAACTATGGCTACACCTTC
TRBJ2-2	-	TRBV27	once	CASSFSVTGELFF	TGTGCCAGCAGTTTTAGTGTCACCGGGGAGCTGTTTTTT
TRBJ2-2	TRBD2	TRBV19	-	CASRRGGTGELFF	TGTGCCAGTAGGCGGGGGGGAACCGGGGAGCTGTTTTTT
TRBJ2-7	TRBD1	TRBV11-2	-	CASSLLARDRSQYF	TGTGCCAGCAGCTTATTAGCCAGGGACAGATCGCAGTACTTC
TRBJ2-3	-	TRBV9	few	CASSARGQSTDTQYF	TGTGCCAGCAGCGCCAGGGGCCAGAGCACAGATACGCAGTATTTT
TRBJ2-7	-	TRBV27	-	CASSLSGPYEQYF	TGTGCCAGCAGTTTATCGGGCCCCTACGAGCAGTACTTC